This T cell receptor (beta chain) was profiled in a study of T cell repertoires in cytomegalovirus infection. Study context: Both recently identified HLA-C-restricted and well-studied HLA-B-restricted CMV epitopes were used in the study. Carrying CMV and the relevant HLA type showed in public TCR beta signatures.

Each CDR3 protein gets one entry after TCRdb re-called the reads with MiXCR. The profile shows 110,000 or so distinct CDR3 sequences, around 30% of them singletons. The CDR3 is 16 residues long. In germline, CDR1 is LGHNA, CDR2 YSLEER. V gave up 0 bases and J gave up 9 bases, with 15 bases separating them. This clonotype was picked up a small number of times. Its cognate antigen is unknown. Study-level results: HLA-C-restricted, CMV-specific TCR beta clonotypes were dominant ex vivo.

Source: CD8+ T cells from cultured PBMCs, taken from culture after CMV antigen stimulation. The clonotype was recovered from a human donor in good health (CMV status not recorded). Some clones in this sample may be carry-over from other donors' samples. This chain connects TRBV4-3 to TRBJ1-6, with TRBD1 as a possible D gene (5 bases). The CDR3 coding sequence is TGCGCCAGCAGCCAAGAGGCGTCGGCAGGGACTTCACCCCTCCACTTT. This encodes CASSQEASAGTSPLHF.